Listed below are T cell receptor beta chains from one sample, sequenced in a study of blood T cell repertoires in COVID-19. Using immunoSEQ multiplex PCR, the repertoire was profiled, and TCRdb retains in-frame clones only, with some absent. The sample consists of roughly 140,000 clones, just under 85% of them appearing once. Material for sequencing was peripheral blood. The receptors originated from a woman in her forties with active or convalescent COVID-19. Both conserved end residues are part of each CDR3. Each record gives: D gene, V gene, J gene, clone size, CDR3 DNA, CDR3 protein. A D gene is named only where the DNA matches it firmly. Clone size is not always given. Where it is, it says once, few, many or a class for expanded clones.

d_call: TRBD1; v_call: TRBV2; j_call: TRBJ1-1; clone_size: NA; cdr3_nt: TGTGCCAGCAGAAGACAGGGAATGAACACTGAAGCTTTCTTT; cdr3_aa: CASRRQGMNTEAFF
d_call: NA; v_call: TRBV30; j_call: TRBJ1-2; clone_size: NA; cdr3_nt: TGTGCCTGGAGTGTAGGACTGACCTATGGCTACACCTTC; cdr3_aa: CAWSVGLTYGYTF
d_call: NA; v_call: TRBV18; j_call: TRBJ2-5; clone_size: NA; cdr3_nt: TGTGCCAGCTCACCCGAGGAGACCCAGTACTTC; cdr3_aa: CASSPEETQYF
d_call: TRBD1; v_call: TRBV4-3; j_call: TRBJ1-2; clone_size: NA; cdr3_nt: TGCGCCAGCAGCCGAGAAACAGGGGGGGGCTATGGCTACACCTTC; cdr3_aa: CASSRETGGGYGYTF
d_call: TRBD1; v_call: TRBV19; j_call: TRBJ1-2; clone_size: NA; cdr3_nt: TGTGCCCTTCTTACCGGGACAGGGGGAAACTATGGCTACACCTTC; cdr3_aa: CALLTGTGGNYGYTF
d_call: NA; v_call: TRBV28; j_call: TRBJ2-1; clone_size: few; cdr3_nt: TGTGCCAGCAGTTTTTTAGTAGTCGAGGTCTCCTACAATGAGCAGTTCTTC; cdr3_aa: CASSFLVVEVSYNEQFF
d_call: TRBD2; v_call: TRBV10-3; j_call: TRBJ2-7; clone_size: NA; cdr3_nt: TGTGCCATCAGTGAGTCTTTGGAAGCGGGAGGGCCCGGCGAGCAGTACTTC; cdr3_aa: CAISESLEAGGPGEQYF
d_call: NA; v_call: TRBV7-2; j_call: TRBJ2-1; clone_size: NA; cdr3_nt: TGTGCCAGCAGCTTAGGGTTAGGGACAAGGCTCGGTGAGCAGTTCTTC; cdr3_aa: CASSLGLGTRLGEQFF
d_call: NA; v_call: TRBV28; j_call: TRBJ2-7; clone_size: NA; cdr3_nt: TGTGCCAGCAGTTTAGGTCCCCGACTCCACGAGCAGTACTTC; cdr3_aa: CASSLGPRLHEQYF
d_call: NA; v_call: TRBV12-3/TRBV12-4; j_call: TRBJ2-7; clone_size: NA; cdr3_nt: TGTGCCAGCAGTTTTCAGGGCTACTACGAGCAGTACTTC; cdr3_aa: CASSFQGYYEQYF
d_call: TRBD1; v_call: TRBV27; j_call: TRBJ1-5; clone_size: NA; cdr3_nt: TGTGCCAGCAGTTTCTCGGGACAGGGGGCCGGGCAGCCCCAGCATTTT; cdr3_aa: CASSFSGQGAGQPQHF
d_call: NA; v_call: TRBV5-1; j_call: TRBJ2-3; clone_size: NA; cdr3_nt: TGCGCCAGCAGCTTTGGAGAAGATACGCAGTATTTT; cdr3_aa: CASSFGEDTQYF
d_call: NA; v_call: TRBV6-5; j_call: TRBJ1-6; clone_size: NA; cdr3_nt: TGTGCCAGCAGTTCCCTCCGCCGGGATTCACCCCTCCACTTT; cdr3_aa: CASSSLRRDSPLHF
d_call: NA; v_call: TRBV27; j_call: TRBJ1-5; clone_size: NA; cdr3_nt: TGTGCCAGCAGTTTATTAGGTCAGGGAAATCAGCCCCAGCATTTT; cdr3_aa: CASSLLGQGNQPQHF
d_call: NA; v_call: TRBV7-8; j_call: TRBJ1-5; clone_size: once; cdr3_nt: TGTGCCAGCGGAGAAAACAGGAATCAGCCCCAGCATTTT; cdr3_aa: CASGENRNQPQHF
d_call: TRBD2; v_call: TRBV11-3; j_call: TRBJ2-2; clone_size: few; cdr3_nt: TGTGCCAGCAGCCCACGGGGAGCGGGGACCGGGGAGCTGTTTTTT; cdr3_aa: CASSPRGAGTGELFF
d_call: TRBD1; v_call: TRBV28; j_call: TRBJ1-2; clone_size: NA; cdr3_nt: TGTGCCAGCAGTTCCGGGACAGGGAGGTTTGGGTATGGCTACACCTTC; cdr3_aa: CASSSGTGRFGYGYTF
d_call: NA; v_call: TRBV28; j_call: TRBJ1-2; clone_size: NA; cdr3_nt: NA; cdr3_aa: CASSFFGEGGYTF
d_call: NA; v_call: TRBV18; j_call: TRBJ1-2; clone_size: NA; cdr3_nt: TGTGCCAGCTCACCCCCGGGATTTGGGTACACCTTC; cdr3_aa: CASSPPGFGYTF
d_call: NA; v_call: TRBV4-2; j_call: TRBJ2-6; clone_size: NA; cdr3_nt: TGTGCCAGCAGCCGCAAGAGGAGGGGAGTCCCCTCTGGGGCCAACGTCCTGACTTTC; cdr3_aa: CASSRKRRGVPSGANVLTF
d_call: TRBD2; v_call: TRBV5-1; j_call: TRBJ2-2; clone_size: once; cdr3_nt: TGCGCCAGCAGCTTGGGCGGGAGAAGCGTCGACACCGGGGAGCTGTTTTTT; cdr3_aa: CASSLGGRSVDTGELFF
d_call: TRBD1; v_call: TRBV25-1; j_call: TRBJ1-2; clone_size: NA; cdr3_nt: TGTGCCAGCAGTGAATGGGACAGGGGGCGATACACCTTC; cdr3_aa: CASSEWDRGRYTF
d_call: NA; v_call: TRBV7-9; j_call: TRBJ1-1; clone_size: NA; cdr3_nt: TGTGCCAGCAGCTTGGAGGGGACGAACACTGAAGCTTTCTTT; cdr3_aa: CASSLEGTNTEAFF
d_call: NA; v_call: TRBV2; j_call: TRBJ2-1; clone_size: NA; cdr3_nt: TGTGCCAGCAGTGAACATGATTTAACGGTTCGCGGTGAGCAGTTCTTC; cdr3_aa: CASSEHDLTVRGEQFF
d_call: NA; v_call: TRBV7-2; j_call: TRBJ1-1; clone_size: NA; cdr3_nt: TGTGCCAGCAGCTTAGGAGCTATGAGCACTGAAGCTTTCTTT; cdr3_aa: CASSLGAMSTEAFF
d_call: NA; v_call: TRBV7-9; j_call: TRBJ1-5; clone_size: once; cdr3_nt: TGTGCCAGCAGCTACTCCGGGACACGGAATCAGCCCCAGCATTTT; cdr3_aa: CASSYSGTRNQPQHF
d_call: NA; v_call: TRBV5-6; j_call: TRBJ1-2; clone_size: NA; cdr3_nt: TGTGCCAGCAGCCTAATTCGCAGGGGAGCTAACTATGGCTACACCTTC; cdr3_aa: CASSLIRRGANYGYTF
d_call: TRBD1; v_call: TRBV5-8; j_call: TRBJ1-1; clone_size: NA; cdr3_nt: TGTGCCAGCAGTCGGAAGGGGACAGGGGGCGGTGAAGCTTTCTTT; cdr3_aa: CASSRKGTGGGEAFF
d_call: NA; v_call: TRBV7-2; j_call: TRBJ2-3; clone_size: once; cdr3_nt: TGTGCCAGCAGCCCTAGGGAATGGGGGACTAGCACAGATACGCAGTATTTT; cdr3_aa: CASSPREWGTSTDTQYF